This T cell receptor (beta chain) was found in a study of immune cell composition in non-small cell lung cancer. Findings of the study overall: Clones >0.5% enriched in tumour were rarer in adenocarcinoma (around 33%) than squamous (approximately 80%). Overall clonality, unlike maximal tumour-associated clone frequency, did not predict TIL reactivity.

Notes on this clone: As yet, its antigen is unknown. A read error may produce the germline difference seen at one junction end.

Normal lung sampling was at least 3 cm from the tumour, as distant as possible. The repertoire was sequenced with immunoSEQ multiplex PCR; TCRdb's copy has only in-frame clones and lacks some. The table shows some 720 clones, with around 72% occurring only once. The V gene's germline CDR1 is SGHTA and CDR2 FQGNSA. The CDR3 runs 13 residues. The chain is built from TRBV7-2 and TRBJ2-7; no definite D call. This clonotype was obtained from a human donor with non-small cell lung cancer. Input material: non-adjacent lung tissue. Here the CDR3 reads CASSQEFRGRQYF. The CDR3 DNA reads as TGCGCCAGCAGCCAAGAATTCCGAGGAAGGCAGTACTTC.